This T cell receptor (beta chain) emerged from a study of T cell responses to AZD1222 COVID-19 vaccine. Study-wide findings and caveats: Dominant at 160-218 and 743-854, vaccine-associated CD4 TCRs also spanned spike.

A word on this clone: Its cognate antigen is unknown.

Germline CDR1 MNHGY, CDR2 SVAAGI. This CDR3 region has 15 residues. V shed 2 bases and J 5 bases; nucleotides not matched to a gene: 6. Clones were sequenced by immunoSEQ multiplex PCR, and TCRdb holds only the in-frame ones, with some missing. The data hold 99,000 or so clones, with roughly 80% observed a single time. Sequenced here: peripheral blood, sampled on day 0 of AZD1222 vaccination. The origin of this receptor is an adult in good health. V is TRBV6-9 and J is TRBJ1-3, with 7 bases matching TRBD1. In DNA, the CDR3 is TGTGCCAGCAGTTATGTCGGGACAGCCAGAAACACCATATATTTT. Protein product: CASSYVGTARNTIYF.